One and the same sample provided the 17 T cell receptor beta chains below, sequenced in a study of OX40 agonist ivuxolimab in advanced cancers. TCRdb's copy holds only in-frame clones and misses some; the assay was immunoSEQ multiplex PCR. The data show 15,000 to 25,000 clones, with about 75% seen just once and around 19% held by the top ten. Specimen: CD4+ or CD8+ T cells sorted from blood, collected in a trial of the OX40 agonist ivuxolimab. These receptors all come from an adult with an advanced solid tumor such as melanoma, head and neck, liver or kidney cancer.

This chain links TRBV28 with TRBJ1-2; D is undetermined. CDR3 length: 13 residues. Germline CDR1 MDHEN, CDR2 SYDVKM. Trimming cost V 1 base and J 8 bases, with 11 bases left between them. CDR3 DNA: TGTGCCAGCAGTTTATCAGATGCTAACGGCTACACCTTC. Protein: CASSLSDANGYTF.

The rearrangement links TRBV9 to TRBJ2-7; TRBD2 agrees at 12 bases. This CDR3 comprises 15 residues. Per germline, CDR1 SGDLS and CDR2 YYNGEE. Trimming cost V 0 bases and J 3 bases; bases outside gene matches: 1. CDR3 coding DNA: TGTGCCAGCAGCGTAGAGGGACTAGCGGGCTACGAGCAGTACTTC. Translation: CASSVEGLAGYEQYF.

The chain combines TRBV2 with TRBJ2-7, with unresolved D. Germline lookup yields CDR1 SNHLY and CDR2 FYNNEI. The CDR3 spans 12 residues. Deletions cut 6 bases from V and 2 bases from J, with 8 bases between. The chain's CDR3 is CASRIDTYEQYF. CDR3 sequence (DNA): TGTGCCAGCAGGATAGACACCTACGAGCAGTACTTC.

The J gene is TRBJ2-3, the V gene TRBV18, with D possibly matching TRBD2 (6 bases). This CDR3 has 15 amino acids. V lost 1 base and J lost 4, with 12 bases in between. Germline lookup yields CDR1 KGHSH and CDR2 LQKENI. The DNA for the CDR3 is TGTGCCAGCTCACCACGGAGGACGGGAGCAGATACGCAGTATTTT. It translates to CASSPRRTGADTQYF.

Turning to this clone: Relative to the germline gene, one junction end is altered; a read error may explain this. The rearrangement joins TRBV2 to TRBJ1-1; D call uncertain. The CDR3 contains 14 residues. From germline, CDR1 is SNHLY and CDR2 FYNNEI. CDR3 sequence (DNA): TGTGCCAGCCGTGAAGGAGGATCGAACACTGAAGCTTTCTTT. It translates to CASREGGSNTEAFF.

This chain joins TRBV5-1 and TRBJ2-7; D perhaps matches TRBD2 (7 bases). The V gene lost 5 bases and the J gene lost 6 bases, with 15 bases spanning the gap. From germline, CDR1 is SGHRS and CDR2 YFSETQ. The CDR3 extends over 13 amino acids. Written as DNA, the CDR3 is TGCGCCAGCAGTCTTGGGGGGGCTAGCGAGCAGTACTTC. Translation: CASSLGGASEQYF.

The chain combines TRBV4-1 with TRBJ2-7; no clear D. The CDR3 is 13 residues long. V lost 1 base to trimming and J lost 1 base, with 5 bases between them. CDR1 and CDR2 from the germline V gene are MGHRA and YSYEKL. The CDR3 DNA is TGCGCCAGCAGCCAAGGACCATCCTACGAGCAGTACTTC. This encodes CASSQGPSYEQYF.

The chain joins TRBV29-1 to TRBJ2-3; either TRBD1 or TRBD2 may fit D (5 bases each). Germline V gene data show CDR1 as SQVTM and CDR2 as ANQGSEA. This CDR3 is built from 15 residues. Trimming pared 2 bases from V and 2 bases from J, leaving 14 bases between. The CDR3 nucleotides read TGCAGCGTTGAAAGAGGGGTTGGGAACACAGATACGCAGTATTTT. It translates to CSVERGVGNTDTQYF.

The J gene is TRBJ2-5, the V gene TRBV15; D is possibly TRBD1 (8 bases). V was shortened by 2 bases and J by 2 bases, with 21 bases between the two germline ends. The germline gives CDR1 LNHNV, CDR2 YYDKDF (reference sequence). This CDR3 is built from 18 residues. The CDR3 reads CATSRPHYRGGKQETQYF. In DNA form, the CDR3 reads TGTGCCACCAGCAGACCTCATTACAGGGGGGGAAAGCAAGAGACCCAGTACTTC.

This chain joins TRBV13 and TRBJ2-3, with D tentatively TRBD1 (6 bases). CDR3 length equals 12 residues. Trimming stripped 5 bases from V and 12 bases from J, with 15 bases between. Germline assignment: CDR1 PRHDT and CDR2 FYEKMQ (reference sequence). Here the CDR3 DNA reads TGTGCCAGCAGCCCGGGGACACAACAACAGTATTTT. It specifies CASSPGTQQQYF.

This clone was detected once. The chain is built from TRBV6-1 and TRBJ1-2; TRBD1 might be the D (6 bases). The V end lost 6 bases, the J end lost 4 bases, and 9 bases lay between the germline ends. Germline V gene data show CDR1 as MNHNS and CDR2 as SASEGT. The CDR3 runs 12 residues. In DNA form, the CDR3 reads TGTGCCAGCAGCACGGACAGCTATGGCTACACCTTC. Translated: CASSTDSYGYTF.

The V call is TRBV10-3, the J call TRBJ2-2; D possibly corresponds to TRBD2 (6 bases). Germline assignment: CDR1 ENHRY and CDR2 SYGVKD. The CDR3 totals 12 residues. V was pared by 4 bases and J by 6 bases, with 6 bases between. The DNA for the CDR3 is TGTGCCATCAGTGGGGGGGCCGGGGAGCTGTTTTTT. Protein product: CAISGGAGELFF.

In its sample, this clone was seen a few times. The chain employs TRBV28 and TRBJ2-1; TRBD2 agrees at 11 bases. Germline assignment: CDR1 MDHEN and CDR2 SYDVKM. The length of the CDR3 is 17 residues. The trim removed 6 bases at V and 6 bases at J, leaving 13 bases unmatched. The DNA of the CDR3 is TGTGCCAGCAGCCCCCTCACCTCTAGCGGGAGGCCCAATGAGCAGTTCTTC. Translation gives CASSPLTSSGRPNEQFF.

The chain has TRBV2 and TRBJ2-1; 9 bases are a match to TRBD2. V lost 6 bases and J lost 12; bases outside the gene matches: 9. CDR1 is SNHLY and CDR2 is FYNNEI in the germline V gene. There are 13 residues in the CDR3. The DNA of the CDR3 is TGTGCCAGCAGCCCCGGGACTAGCTGGGGGCAGTTCTTC. Amino acid sequence: CASSPGTSWGQFF.

The chain employs TRBV2 and TRBJ2-5, with D perhaps matching TRBD1 (6 bases). The CDR3 contains 12 residues. With 6 bases removed from V and 4 bases from J, the gap between germline ends came to 9 bases. The germline V gene has CDR1 SNHLY and CDR2 FYNNEI. The CDR3 protein is CASRNRAETQYF. CDR3 DNA sequence: TGTGCCAGCAGGAACAGGGCAGAGACCCAGTACTTC.

V and J are TRBV7-2 and TRBJ2-4; unclear D gene. Per the germline V gene, CDR1 is SGHTA and CDR2 is FQGNSA. The CDR3 totals 11 residues. V was shortened by 2 bases and J by 12 bases, with 8 bases between the two germline ends. CDR3: CASSLIQNQYF. CDR3 in DNA: TGTGCCAGCAGCTTAATCCAGAATCAGTACTTC.

The V and J genes are TRBV11-3 and TRBJ2-5; D unresolved. Gene TRBJ2-7 matches the end of the DNA better, so the J call may be wrong. From germline, CDR1 is SGHNT and CDR2 YENEEA. The CDR3 runs to 14 residues. The CDR3 sequence is CASSLEAADYEQYF. The CDR3 DNA reads as TGTGCCAGCAGCTTAGAGGCCGCCGACTACGAGCAGTACTTC.